Following are 4 T cell receptor beta chains from one sample sequenced in a study of vaccination and CD4 T cells after COVID-19. The Oncomine TCR Beta short-read assay sequenced DNA from cultured CD4+ T cells. TCRdb fed the PCR reads into MiXCR, producing one record per CDR3 protein. The sample shows about 18,000 distinct CDR3 sequences, roughly 78% of them seen only once. Which antigens these TCRs recognize remains unknown. Specified treatment: approximately 10-day PBMC culture with coronavirus spike peptide pools or control peptides (ViraFEST assay). The starting material was CD4+ T cells from blood, cultured in vitro, obtained after SARS-CoV-2 vaccination. The receptors come from a human donor who received a COVID-19 vaccine.

This clonotype has just one count. The J gene is TRBJ1-2, the V gene TRBV6-1; 7 bases match TRBD1. J was trimmed by 5 bases and V by 4 bases; bases with no gene match: 4. This CDR3 spans 13 amino acids. Germline V gene data show CDR1 as MNHNS and CDR2 as SASEGT. The CDR3 loop is CASSVGGWYGYTF. In nucleotides, the CDR3 is TGTGCCAGCAGTGTAGGGGGCTGGTATGGCTACACCTTC.

The chain links TRBV20-1 to TRBJ2-1; D call uncertain. The germline V gene has CDR1 DFQATT and CDR2 SNEGSKA (reference sequence). The ends were cut back, 6 bases at V and 0 bases at J, with 15 bases in the middle. The CDR3 has 15 residues. CDR3 DNA: TGCAGTGCCGACTCCGGTGGCAGCTCCTACAATGAGCAGTTCTTC. It codes for CSADSGGSSYNEQFF.

Written as DNA, the CDR3 is TGTGCCAGCAGAAGGGACAGGGAAGAGACCCAGTACTTC. Translated, it gives CASRRDREETQYF. The chain combines TRBV6-1 with TRBJ2-5; 9 bases line up with TRBD1. The V and J ends lost 6 bases and 3 bases, in that order; junction bases with no gene match: 2. Germline values: CDR1 MNHNS, CDR2 SASEGT. CDR3 length equals 13 residues.

The rearrangement uses TRBV5-1 and TRBJ1-1; 11 nucleotides align to TRBD1. Germline V gene data show CDR1 as SGHRS and CDR2 as YFSETQ. The CDR3 extends over 14 amino acids. The J segment lost 8 bases and the V segment lost 2 bases, leaving 5 bases of the junction unmatched. CDR3 amino acids: CASSFGTGGREAFF. The CDR3 DNA follows: TGCGCCAGCAGCTTCGGGACAGGGGGTCGGGAAGCTTTCTTT.